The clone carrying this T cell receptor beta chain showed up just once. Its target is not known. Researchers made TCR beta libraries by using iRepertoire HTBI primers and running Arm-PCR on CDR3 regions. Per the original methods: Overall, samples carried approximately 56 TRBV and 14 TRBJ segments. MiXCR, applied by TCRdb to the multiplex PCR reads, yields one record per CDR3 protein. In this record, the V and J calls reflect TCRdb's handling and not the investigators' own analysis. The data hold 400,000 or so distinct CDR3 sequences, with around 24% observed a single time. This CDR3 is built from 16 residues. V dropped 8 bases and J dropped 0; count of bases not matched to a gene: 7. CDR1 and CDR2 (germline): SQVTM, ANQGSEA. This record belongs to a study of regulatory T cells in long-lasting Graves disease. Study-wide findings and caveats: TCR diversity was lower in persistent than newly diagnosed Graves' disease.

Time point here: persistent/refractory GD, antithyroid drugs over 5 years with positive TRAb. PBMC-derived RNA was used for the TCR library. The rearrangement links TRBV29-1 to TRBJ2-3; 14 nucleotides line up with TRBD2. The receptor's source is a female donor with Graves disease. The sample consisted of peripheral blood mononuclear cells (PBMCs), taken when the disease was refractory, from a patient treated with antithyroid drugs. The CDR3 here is CSSGGTSGSSTDTQYF. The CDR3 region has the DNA TGCAGCTCTGGAGGGACTAGCGGGAGTAGCACAGATACGCAGTATTTT.